This T cell receptor (beta chain) appears in the sequencing data of a study of blood T cell repertoires in COVID-19. Turning to the study itself: There were acute and convalescent COVID-19 samples, and they came from the United States, Italy and Spain. T cells, B-cell-depleted T cells, or PBMCs supplied cDNA or gDNA.

The CDR3 is made up of 14 amino acids. Germline V gene data show CDR1 as SGHTA and CDR2 as FQGNSA. With 7 bases clipped from V and 7 bases from J, the junction kept 8 bases outside the gene matches. Only in-frame clones appear in the TCRdb table, and some are missing; sequencing was by immunoSEQ multiplex PCR. The profile covers a few hundred thousand clones, with about four fifths appearing a single time and about 1.2% taken by the ten largest. Ten or more counts support this clone. The V and J genes are TRBV7-2 and TRBJ2-7, with TRBD1 matching over 12 bases. This sequence originates from a woman aged 45-65 years with acute or convalescent COVID-19. The material sequenced was peripheral blood. In nucleotides, the CDR3 is TGTGCCAGCAAAGGGGACAGGGGGCGATGGGAGCAGTACTTC. Translated, it gives CASKGDRGRWEQYF.